The 17 T cell receptor beta chains listed next were all sequenced from one sample in a study of cytomegalovirus exposure and HLA in healthy donors. Use of 60 Vbeta and 13 Jbeta primers characterized the PCR. Assay used: immunoSEQ multiplex PCR; TCRdb lists only in-frame clones, some missing. The data show around 150,000 clones, 66% seen once. The sequenced material came from PBMCs. The source of these receptors is a woman aged 60-70 years in good health and CMV-seronegative.

The gene calls are TRBV29-1 and TRBJ2-3; 11 nucleotides line up with TRBD1. Germline V lookup: CDR1 SQVTM, CDR2 ANQGSEA. The CDR3 consists of 13 residues. CDR3 nucleotides: TGCAGAGCTGGACAGGGGGCTGCAGATACGCAGTATTTT. This encodes CRAGQGAADTQYF.

This CDR3 is CASSSTSVSTDTQYF. In DNA form, the CDR3 reads TGCGCCAGCAGCTCAACTAGCGTGAGCACAGATACGCAGTATTTT. The chain carries TRBV5-1 and TRBJ2-3; the match to TRBD2 covers 7 bases. The CDR3 has 15 residues. The germline V gene has CDR1 SGHRS and CDR2 YFSETQ. V was clipped by 3 bases and J by 0 bases; unmatched bases: 4.

This clone has just a few counts. The chain has TRBV29-1 and TRBJ2-7, with D tentatively TRBD2 (6 bases). Germline values: CDR1 SQVTM, CDR2 ANQGSEA. The V end lost 3 bases, the J end lost 9 bases, and 15 bases lay between the germline ends. The CDR3 contains 12 residues. The chain's CDR3 is CSVEVAGAGQYF. In DNA form, the CDR3 reads TGCAGCGTTGAGGTGGCCGGAGCGGGGCAGTACTTC.

This rearrangement joins TRBV4-1 to TRBJ1-5; D not resolved. CDR1 is MGHRA and CDR2 is YSYEKL in the germline V gene. The CDR3 has 15 amino acids. V was clipped by 0 bases and J by 6 bases, with 12 bases between them. The CDR3 DNA follows: TGCGCCAGCAGCCAAGAGTGGCAGGTCTTTCAGCCCCAGCATTTT. Encoded protein: CASSQEWQVFQPQHF.

The V gene is TRBV5-1, the J gene TRBJ2-3; 14 bases agree with TRBD2. With V trimmed by 4 bases and J by 2 bases, 21 bases remained unmatched. CDR1 SGHRS and CDR2 YFSETQ come from the germline V gene. CDR3 length: 22 amino acids. CDR3 DNA: TGCGCCAGCAGCCCCGGGACTAGCGGGAGTAGGCCCCGCCCGGGGGACACAGATACGCAGTATTTT. The encoded protein is CASSPGTSGSRPRPGDTDTQYF. Looking up the rest from reference TRBV5-1 and TRBJ2-3 gives the full variable domain: KAGVTQTPRYLIKTRGQQVTLSCSPISGHRSVSWYQQTPGQGLQFLFEYFSETQRNKGNFPGRFSGRQFSNSRSEMNVSTLELGDSALYLCASSPGTSGSRPRPGDTDTQYFGPGTRLTVL.

The chain carries TRBV7-2 and TRBJ2-5, with 10 bases aligning to TRBD1. The CDR3 is 15 amino acids. Germline loops: CDR1 SGHTA, CDR2 FQGNSA. The V gene end was trimmed by 5 bases and the J gene end by 5 bases; junction bases not matched to a gene: 8. The CDR3 region is CASSQPGQGQETQYF. CDR3 bases: TGTGCCAGCAGCCAACCGGGACAGGGGCAGGAGACCCAGTACTTC.

The gene calls are TRBV2 and TRBJ2-7; 10 bases are a match to TRBD1. CDR3 size: 14 residues. V shed 6 bases, J shed 2 bases, and the junction held 4 bases outside the gene matches. Germline V CDR1 and CDR2: SNHLY, FYNNEI. DNA for the CDR3: TGTGCCAGCAGACCCGGGACAGGGGCCTACGAGCAGTACTTC. Its protein is CASRPGTGAYEQYF.

This clone is a singleton in its sample. The chain combines TRBV10-3 with TRBJ2-3, with 9 bases lining up with TRBD1. This CDR3 has 12 amino acids. J lost 3 bases, V lost 10 bases, and 2 bases had no gene match. The V gene's germline CDR1 is ENHRY and CDR2 SYGVKD. The CDR3 region is CATGQGTDTQYF. In nucleotides, the CDR3 is TGTGCCACCGGACAGGGGACAGATACGCAGTATTTT.

V is TRBV5-1 and J is TRBJ2-3; TRBD2 agrees at 10 bases. The CDR3 covers 16 residues. J lost 6 bases, V lost 0 bases, and 7 bases had no gene match. CDR1 and CDR2 from the germline V gene are SGHRS and YFSETQ. CDR3 coding DNA: TGCGCCAGCAGCTTGGGTCAAGCGGGAGGGGGCGATACGCAGTATTTT. It codes for CASSLGQAGGGDTQYF.

This clone appeared a few times. The J gene is TRBJ1-2, the V gene TRBV5-1, with a weak D call TRBD1 (5 bases). There are 15 residues in the CDR3. V shed 1 base and J shed 3 bases, with 13 bases lying between them. Per germline, CDR1 SGHRS and CDR2 YFSETQ. The CDR3 spells CASSLTRQSYYGYTF. The CDR3 bases are TGCGCCAGCAGCTTGACGAGACAGAGCTACTATGGCTACACCTTC. The variable domain in full, with the rest retrieved from reference TRBV5-1 and TRBJ1-2, is KAGVTQTPRYLIKTRGQQVTLSCSPISGHRSVSWYQQTPGQGLQFLFEYFSETQRNKGNFPGRFSGRQFSNSRSEMNVSTLELGDSALYLCASSLTRQSYYGYTFGSGTRLTVV.

This clone was detected once. The rearrangement links TRBV11-3 to TRBJ2-3; possibly TRBD2 for D (5 bases). Germline CDR1 SGHNT, CDR2 YENEEA. The V end lost 5 bases, the J end lost 2 bases, and 11 bases lay between the germline ends. The CDR3 spans 14 residues. The CDR3 spells CASSPRGHTDTQYF. The CDR3 coding sequence is TGTGCCAGCAGCCCCCGGGGTCACACAGATACGCAGTATTTT. The full variable domain, in which reference TRBV11-3 and TRBJ2-3 provide the parts outside the CDR3, is EAGVVQSPRYKIIEKKQPVAFWCNPISGHNTLYWYLQNLGQGPELLIRYENEEAVDDSQLPKDRFSAERLKGVDSTLKIQPAELGDSAVYLCASSPRGHTDTQYFGPGTRLTVL.

The chain carries TRBV5-6 and TRBJ1-2, with 7 bases aligning to TRBD1. This CDR3 region has 12 residues. CDR1 and CDR2 from the germline V gene are SGHDT and YYEEEE. The junction had 6 bases not matched to a gene; V was cut back by 5 bases and J by 8 bases. CDR3: CASRVTGYGYTF. CDR3 DNA: TGTGCCAGCAGAGTGACAGGGTACGGCTACACCTTC.

This clone has more than one count but fewer than ten. This chain uses TRBV2 with TRBJ2-7; 11 bases are a match to TRBD2. V shed 8 bases and J 6 bases; nucleotides not matched to a gene: 12. The CDR3 has 15 amino acids. Germline loops: CDR1 SNHLY, CDR2 FYNNEI. CDR3 in amino acids: CASPTSGGFLSEQYF. The CDR3, as DNA: TGTGCCAGCCCAACTAGCGGGGGTTTTTTATCCGAGCAGTACTTC.

The chain uses TRBV19 and TRBJ1-3, with 10 bases aligning to TRBD1. Trimming at V came to 5 bases and at J to 4 bases, leaving 8 bases not matched to a gene. The CDR3 runs 16 residues. Germline CDR1 and CDR2: LNHDA and SQIVND (reference sequence). This CDR3 reads CASSGSRDRGGNTIYF. CDR3 coding DNA: TGTGCCAGTAGTGGCTCCCGGGACAGGGGCGGAAACACCATATATTTT. Full variable domain (rest looked up from reference TRBV19 and TRBJ1-3): DGGITQSPKYLFRKEGQNVTLSCEQNLNHDAMYWYRQDPGQGLRLIYYSQIVNDFQKGDIAEGYSVSREKKESFPLTVTSAQKNPTAFYLCASSGSRDRGGNTIYFGEGSWLTVV.

The chain couples TRBV5-4 to TRBJ2-2; 8 positions match TRBD2. Per germline, CDR1 SGHNT and CDR2 YYREEE (reference sequence). J lost 5 bases, V lost 10 bases, and 13 bases had no gene match. The CDR3 contains 15 residues. The CDR3: CALGDGRAGTGELFF. The CDR3, as DNA: TGTGCCCTCGGGGACGGGAGGGCCGGGACCGGGGAGCTGTTTTTT.

This clone occurred a few times. The V gene is TRBV9, the J gene TRBJ2-3; tentative D call: TRBD1 (6 bases). The ends were cut back, 5 bases at V and 1 base at J, with 8 bases in the middle. Germline V gene data show CDR1 as SGDLS and CDR2 as YYNGEE. CDR3 size: 13 residues. The CDR3 region is CASSRTGTDTQYF. The CDR3, as DNA: TGTGCCAGCAGTAGGACAGGCACAGATACGCAGTATTTT.

This chain links TRBV6-1 with TRBJ2-5, with TRBD2 matching 8 bases. The J call may be mistaken, given a closer DNA end match to TRBJ2-7. This CDR3 spans 12 amino acids. Germline-derived CDR1 and CDR2 are MNHNS and SASEGT. CDR3 bases: TGTGCCAGCGTGGGACTAGGCTACGAGCAGTACTTC. Translation gives CASVGLGYEQYF.